Below are 16 T cell receptor beta chains sequenced from a single sample in a study of identical twins. Each CDR3 protein gets one entry after TCRdb re-called the 5' RACE reads with MiXCR. The sample comprises roughly 570,000 distinct CDR3 sequences, approximately 9.6% of which are singletons, and roughly 3% rests with the top ten. This sample was also put to use in a study of yellow fever vaccine responses in identical twins.

Material for sequencing was PBMCs. Every receptor here comes from a woman under 30 in good health.

This clonotype was detected ten times or more. V and J are TRBV7-2 and TRBJ2-7; no definite D call. Trimming shortened V by 3 bases and J by 0 bases, and 9 bases separated the two germline ends. There are 14 residues in the CDR3. Germline V CDR1 and CDR2: SGHTA, FQGNSA. Written as DNA, the CDR3 is TGTGCCAGCAGCTTCCCGCTAATCTCCTACGAGCAGTACTTC. Protein: CASSFPLISYEQYF.

This clonotype was observed at least ten times. This sequence joins TRBV20-1 and TRBJ2-7; D ambiguous. The length of the CDR3 is 13 residues. Trimming pared 2 bases from V and 0 bases from J, leaving 8 bases between. The germline gives CDR1 DFQATT, CDR2 SNEGSKA (reference sequence). CDR3 sequence reads: CSARRSSSYEQYF. The CDR3 coding sequence is TGCAGTGCTAGAAGATCTAGCTCCTACGAGCAGTACTTC.

This clonotype appeared a few times. The chain combines TRBV12-3 or TRBV12-4 with TRBJ2-7; 11 nucleotides line up with TRBD1. This CDR3 has 14 residues. The V and J ends lost 7 bases and 5 bases, in that order; junction bases with no gene match: 7. The CDR3, as DNA: TGTGCCAGCACCCCGGACAGGGGGCTGGACGAGCAGTACTTC. This gives the protein CASTPDRGLDEQYF.

The chain has TRBV18 and TRBJ2-7; unclear D gene. The CDR3 has 16 amino acids. Looked up from germline, CDR1 is KGHSH and CDR2 is LQKENI. V lost 4 bases and J lost 0, with 16 bases in between. In nucleotides, the CDR3 is TGTGCCAGCTCACTGGGTGGAGAAGATTACTCCTACGAGCAGTACTTC. It translates to CASSLGGEDYSYEQYF.

This clonotype was counted between two and nine times. The chain recombines TRBV20-1 with TRBJ2-1; TRBD2 matches 11 bases. The V gene's germline CDR1 is DFQATT and CDR2 SNEGSKA (reference sequence). After removal of 5 bases from V and 8 bases from J, the junction contained 11 bases not matched to a gene. The CDR3 extends over 15 amino acids. The CDR3 here is CSAPRLAGSPDEQFF. In nucleotides, the CDR3 is TGCAGTGCTCCCCGACTAGCGGGAAGCCCGGATGAGCAGTTCTTC.

J is TRBJ2-1 and V is TRBV12-3 or TRBV12-4; 10 bases match TRBD2. This CDR3 spans 20 amino acids. V lost 6 bases to trimming and J lost 0 bases; unmatched junction nucleotides: 17. The CDR3 loop is CASSPIGTSENKSSYNEQFF. CDR3 nucleotide sequence: TGTGCCAGCAGCCCAATTGGGACTAGCGAAAATAAAAGCTCCTACAATGAGCAGTTCTTC.

This clonotype has ten or more counts. The chain uses TRBV29-1 and TRBJ1-6; D perhaps matches TRBD1 (6 bases). Trimming pared 4 bases from V and 6 bases from J, leaving 7 bases between. CDR3 length equals 12 residues. Germline CDR1 reads SQVTM; CDR2 reads ANQGSEA. CDR3 sequence: CSVGTANSPLHF. CDR3 DNA: TGCAGCGTTGGGACAGCTAATTCACCCCTCCACTTT.

This sequence joins TRBV18 and TRBJ1-5; D is uncertain. V was clipped by 4 bases and J by 0 bases, with 10 bases between them. The CDR3 consists of 15 residues. CDR1 KGHSH and CDR2 LQKENI come from the germline V gene. The CDR3 region is CASSLRTDSNQPQHF. The DNA of the CDR3 is TGTGCCAGCTCACTGCGCACAGATAGCAATCAGCCCCAGCATTTT. Looking up the rest from reference TRBV18 and TRBJ1-5 gives the full variable domain: NAGVMQNPRHLVRRRGQEARLRCSPMKGHSHVYWYRQLPEEGLKFMVYLQKENIIDESGMPKERFSAEFPKEGPSILRIQQVVRGDSAAYFCASSLRTDSNQPQHFGDGTRLSIL.

This clonotype has a handful of counts. The rearrangement uses TRBV4-2 and TRBJ2-6; TRBD2 might be the D (5 bases). Looked up from germline, CDR1 is LGHNA and CDR2 is YNFKEQ. V was trimmed by 3 bases and J by 0 bases, leaving 12 bases between them. The CDR3 runs to 17 residues. CDR3 sequence (DNA): TGTGCCAGCAGCCAGAACCGGGGAACCTCTGGGGCCAACGTCCTGACTTTC. It encodes CASSQNRGTSGANVLTF.

This clonotype came up a few times. The chain has TRBV20-1 and TRBJ2-2, with 8 positions matching TRBD1. V was pared by 6 bases and J by 6 bases, with 15 bases of the junction left unmatched. The CDR3 contains 16 residues. CDR1 DFQATT and CDR2 SNEGSKA come from the germline V gene (reference sequence). CDR3 coding DNA: TGCAGTGCCCAAGGGGCCGGGACAGGTACAGCCGGGGAGCTGTTTTTT. Its translation: CSAQGAGTGTAGELFF.

This clonotype has at least ten counts. The V gene is TRBV20-1, the J gene TRBJ2-1; D is possibly TRBD1 (5 bases). Germline V gene sequence: CDR1 DFQATT, CDR2 SNEGSKA (reference sequence). CDR3 length equals 14 residues. The V and J ends lost 5 bases and 7 bases respectively, with 18 bases between them. The CDR3 DNA reads TGCAGTGCTCTCAAGACAACCAAGGGGAATGAGCAGTTCTTC. It codes for CSALKTTKGNEQFF.

This clonotype was seen repeatedly, ten times or more. The genes are TRBV27 and TRBJ2-2, with D tentatively TRBD1 (5 bases). V lost 5 bases and J lost 1, with 8 bases in between. The V gene's germline CDR1 is MNHEY and CDR2 SMNVEV (reference sequence). The CDR3 spans 14 residues. This CDR3 is CASSRGQNTGELFF. The CDR3 DNA follows: TGTGCCAGCAGTCGTGGACAGAACACCGGGGAGCTGTTTTTT.

This clonotype was detected only a few times. The CDR3 nucleotides read TGTGCCATCAGTGATCCGGAACCTACTGACACTGAAGCTTTCTTT. Amino acids: CAISDPEPTDTEAFF. The chain recombines TRBV10-3 with TRBJ1-1; D is unresolved. The CDR3 consists of 15 residues. Germline CDR1 is ENHRY and CDR2 is SYGVKD. V lost 3 bases to trimming and J lost 3 bases, with 14 bases between them.

The J gene is TRBJ2-5, the V gene TRBV5-1; possibly TRBD1 for D (5 bases). Trimming left V 1 base short and J 3 bases short, with 10 bases between. The CDR3 loop spans 14 amino acids. Germline-derived CDR1 and CDR2 are SGHRS and YFSETQ. The chain's CDR3 is CASSLTGLKETQYF. The DNA of the CDR3 is TGCGCCAGCAGCTTGACAGGTCTAAAAGAGACCCAGTACTTC. Drawing the rest from reference TRBV5-1 and TRBJ2-5, the complete variable domain is KAGVTQTPRYLIKTRGQQVTLSCSPISGHRSVSWYQQTPGQGLQFLFEYFSETQRNKGNFPGRFSGRQFSNSRSEMNVSTLELGDSALYLCASSLTGLKETQYFGPGTRLLVL.

This clonotype occurred many times. The chain uses TRBV6-1 and TRBJ1-1; D call uncertain. V was trimmed by 6 bases and J by 4 bases, leaving 12 bases between them. The CDR3 is 13 amino acids. From germline, CDR1 is MNHNS and CDR2 SASEGT. CDR3 nucleotides: TGTGCCAGCAGGGACCCGCTGGGCACTGAAGCTTTCTTT. Its protein is CASRDPLGTEAFF.

A word on this clonotype: At one boundary the junction diverges from the germline segment, which might be a read error. CDR3 DNA: TGCTGTGCTAGAGTGTCGGGGAGCACCCTTTCCCCCTACGAGCAGTACTTC. The encoded protein is CCARVSGSTLSPYEQYF. The V and J genes are TRBV20-1 and TRBJ2-7, with D possibly matching TRBD2 (5 bases). In germline, CDR1 is DFQATT, CDR2 SNEGSKA (reference sequence). This CDR3 spans 17 amino acids.